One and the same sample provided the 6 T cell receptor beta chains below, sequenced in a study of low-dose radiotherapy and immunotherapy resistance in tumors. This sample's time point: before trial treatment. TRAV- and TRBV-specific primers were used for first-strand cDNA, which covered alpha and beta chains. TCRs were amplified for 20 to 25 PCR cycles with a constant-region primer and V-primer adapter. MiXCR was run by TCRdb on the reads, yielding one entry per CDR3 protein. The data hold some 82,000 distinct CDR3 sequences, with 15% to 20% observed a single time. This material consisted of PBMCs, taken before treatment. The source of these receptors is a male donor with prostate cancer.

This CDR3 reads CASSLGAAGGQETQYF. In DNA, the CDR3 is TGCGCCAGCAGCTTGGGGGCAGCGGGGGGACAAGAGACCCAGTACTTC. The chain couples TRBV5-1 to TRBJ2-5; 9 bases align to TRBD2. CDR3 length equals 16 residues. Trimming removed 0 bases from V and 2 bases from J; junction bases left unmatched: 5. Looked up from germline, CDR1 is SGHRS and CDR2 is YFSETQ.

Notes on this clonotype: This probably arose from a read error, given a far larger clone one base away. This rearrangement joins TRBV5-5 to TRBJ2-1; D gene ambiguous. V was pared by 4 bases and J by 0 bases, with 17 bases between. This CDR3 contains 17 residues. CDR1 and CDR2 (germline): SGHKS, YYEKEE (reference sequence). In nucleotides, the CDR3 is TGTGCCAGCAGCCAGTTTACGGAGAAGAGCTCCTACAATGAGCAGTTCTTC. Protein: CASSQFTEKSSYNEQFF.

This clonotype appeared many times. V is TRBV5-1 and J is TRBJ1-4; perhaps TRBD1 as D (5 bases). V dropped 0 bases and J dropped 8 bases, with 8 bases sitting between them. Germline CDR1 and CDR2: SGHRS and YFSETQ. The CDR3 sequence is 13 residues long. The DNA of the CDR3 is TGCGCCAGCAGCTTGGCAGAGGGGGAAAAACTGTTTTTT. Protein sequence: CASSLAEGEKLFF.

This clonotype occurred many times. CDR3 DNA: TGCGCCAGCAGCTTAGATGGGGCCAACGTCCTGACTTTC. This encodes CASSLDGANVLTF. V usage is TRBV5-1 and J usage is TRBJ2-6; D gene ambiguous. Germline V lookup: CDR1 SGHRS, CDR2 YFSETQ. The CDR3 extends over 13 amino acids. Trimming removed 2 bases from V and 3 bases from J, with 3 bases in between.

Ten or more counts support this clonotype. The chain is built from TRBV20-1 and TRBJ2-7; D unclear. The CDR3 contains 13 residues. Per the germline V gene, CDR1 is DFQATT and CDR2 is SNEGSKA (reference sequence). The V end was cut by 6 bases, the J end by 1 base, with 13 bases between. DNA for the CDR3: TGCAGTGCGCCAAGGGTCCCGTCCTACGAGCAGTACTTC. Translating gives CSAPRVPSYEQYF.

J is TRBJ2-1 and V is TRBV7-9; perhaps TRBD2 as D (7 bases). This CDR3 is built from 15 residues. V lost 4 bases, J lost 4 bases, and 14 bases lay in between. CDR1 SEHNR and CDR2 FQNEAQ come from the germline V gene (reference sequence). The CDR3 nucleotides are TGTGCCAGCAGCTCGACAGGCGGGGGTTACAATGAGCAGTTCTTC. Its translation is CASSSTGGGYNEQFF.